This entry is about one T cell receptor (beta chain). Antigen: not known. This specimen belongs to a study of cytomegalovirus exposure and HLA in healthy donors. Study at large: The approximately 600 first-cohort repertoires shared a platform with the 120 or so validation repertoires, as reported in a later analysis.

The repertoire was sequenced with immunoSEQ multiplex PCR; TCRdb's copy has only in-frame clones and lacks some. This table has around 260,000 clones, roughly 87% appearing once. Regarding the study as a whole: It was found in a later analysis that first-cohort TCR clusters tended to co-occur in the 90 to 150 validation repertoires.

The CDR3 consists of 17 residues. After removal of 0 bases from V and 6 bases from J, the junction contained 7 bases not matched to a gene. Germline values: CDR1 SGDLS, CDR2 YYNGEE. The chain uses TRBV9 and TRBJ2-2, with 11 bases fitting TRBD2. The receptor's source is a woman between 25 and 40 years old in good health and CMV-seronegative. The sequenced material came from PBMCs. The CDR3 sequence: CASSVVTSGSLAGELFF. In DNA, the CDR3 is TGTGCCAGCAGCGTAGTAACTAGCGGGAGTCTCGCCGGGGAGCTGTTTTTT.